This T cell receptor beta chain appears in the sequencing data of a study of blood T cell repertoires in COVID-19. Sequenced by immunoSEQ multiplex PCR; TCRdb stores in-frame clones only, minus some. The sample lists around 620,000 clones; approximately 90% were seen once. V was clipped by 0 bases and J by 8 bases, with 13 bases between them. CDR1 is MNHEY, CDR2 SVGAGI, per germline. This CDR3 contains 15 residues. The chain joins TRBV6-5 to TRBJ1-4, with unresolved D. This sequence was found in a woman aged 18-30 years with acute or convalescent COVID-19. Specimen: peripheral blood. The CDR3, as DNA: TGTGCCAGCAGTTACTCGGTGCGGGAAAGGGAAAAACTGTTTTTT. Translation: CASSYSVREREKLFF.